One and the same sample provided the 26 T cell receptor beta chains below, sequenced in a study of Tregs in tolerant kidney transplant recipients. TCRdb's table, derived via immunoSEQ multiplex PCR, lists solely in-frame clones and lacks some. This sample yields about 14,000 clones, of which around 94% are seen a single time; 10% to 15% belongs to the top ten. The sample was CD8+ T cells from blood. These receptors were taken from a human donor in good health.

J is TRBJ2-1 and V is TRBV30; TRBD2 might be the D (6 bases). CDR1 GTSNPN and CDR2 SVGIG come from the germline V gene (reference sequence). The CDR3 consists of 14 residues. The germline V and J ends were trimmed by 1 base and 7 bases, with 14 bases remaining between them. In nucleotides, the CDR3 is TGTGCCTGGAGTGGGGGTCGGGGGAGGAATGAGCAGTTCTTC. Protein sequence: CAWSGGRGRNEQFF.

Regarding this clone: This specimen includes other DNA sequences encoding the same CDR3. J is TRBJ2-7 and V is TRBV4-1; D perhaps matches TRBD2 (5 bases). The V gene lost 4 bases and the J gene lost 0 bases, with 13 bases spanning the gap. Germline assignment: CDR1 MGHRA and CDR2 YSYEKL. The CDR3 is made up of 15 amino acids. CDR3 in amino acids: CASSPLEVGSYEQYF. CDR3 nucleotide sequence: TGCGCCAGCAGCCCTTTGGAGGTAGGCTCCTACGAGCAGTACTTC.

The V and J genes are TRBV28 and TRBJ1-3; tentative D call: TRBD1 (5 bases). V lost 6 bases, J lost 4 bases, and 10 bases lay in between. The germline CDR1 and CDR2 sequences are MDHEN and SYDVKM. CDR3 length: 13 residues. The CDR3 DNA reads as TGTGCCAGCAGGGGGGACGTCGGAAACACCATATATTTT. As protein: CASRGDVGNTIYF. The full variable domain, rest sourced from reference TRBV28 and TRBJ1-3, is DVKVTQSSRYLVKRTGEKVFLECVQDMDHENMFWYRQDPGLGLRLIYFSYDVKMKEKGDIPEGYSVSREKKERFSLILESASTNQTSMYLCASRGDVGNTIYFGEGSWLTVV.

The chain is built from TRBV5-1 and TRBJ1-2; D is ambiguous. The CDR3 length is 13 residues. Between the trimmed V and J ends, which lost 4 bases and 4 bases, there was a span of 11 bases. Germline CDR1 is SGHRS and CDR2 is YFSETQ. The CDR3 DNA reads TGCGCCAGCAGCCCCGAAAAGTTCTATGGCTACACCTTC. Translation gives CASSPEKFYGYTF.

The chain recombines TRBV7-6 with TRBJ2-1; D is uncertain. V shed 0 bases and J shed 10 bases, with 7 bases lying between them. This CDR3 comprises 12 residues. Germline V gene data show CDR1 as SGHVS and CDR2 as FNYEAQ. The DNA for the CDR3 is TGTGCCAGCAGCTTAGCCGCACACGAGCAGTTCTTC. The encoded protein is CASSLAAHEQFF.

The CDR3 region has the DNA TGTGCCAGCAGGGGGAGCGGGAGAGGAGAGACCCAGTACTTC. Translation gives CASRGSGRGETQYF. The genes are TRBV7-6 and TRBJ2-5; TRBD2 agrees at 8 bases. CDR3 length: 14 residues. Looked up from germline, CDR1 is SGHVS and CDR2 is FNYEAQ. V shed 6 bases and J 4 bases; nucleotides not matched to a gene: 7.

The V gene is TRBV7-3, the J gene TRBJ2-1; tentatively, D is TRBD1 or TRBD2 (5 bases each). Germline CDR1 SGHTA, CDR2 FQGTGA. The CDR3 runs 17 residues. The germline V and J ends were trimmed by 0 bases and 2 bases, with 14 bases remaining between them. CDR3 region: CASSLTPGTETYNEQFF. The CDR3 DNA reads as TGTGCCAGCAGCTTAACCCCTGGGACGGAGACCTACAATGAGCAGTTCTTC.

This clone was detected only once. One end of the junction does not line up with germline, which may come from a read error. CDR3 region: CASSLSTGKGPVDF. Written as DNA, the CDR3 is TGTGCCAGCAGTTTATCTACAGGGAAGGGCCCGGTGGATTTT. The chain combines TRBV27 with TRBJ1-1, with D perhaps matching TRBD1 (6 bases). This CDR3 contains 14 residues. Germline V lookup: CDR1 MNHEY, CDR2 SMNVEV (reference sequence).

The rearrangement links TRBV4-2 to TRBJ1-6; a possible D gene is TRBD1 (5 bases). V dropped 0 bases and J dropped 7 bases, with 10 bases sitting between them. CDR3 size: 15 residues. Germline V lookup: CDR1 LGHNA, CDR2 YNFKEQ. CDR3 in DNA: TGTGCCAGCAGCCAAGACCGACAGACAAATTCACCCCTCCACTTT. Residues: CASSQDRQTNSPLHF.

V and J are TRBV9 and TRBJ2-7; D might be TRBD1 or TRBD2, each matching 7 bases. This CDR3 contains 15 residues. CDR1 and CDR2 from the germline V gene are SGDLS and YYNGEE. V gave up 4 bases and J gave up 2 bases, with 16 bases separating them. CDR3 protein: CASSSETGRAYEQYF. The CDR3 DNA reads TGTGCCAGCAGCTCCGAGACAGGGAGGGCCTACGAGCAGTACTTC.

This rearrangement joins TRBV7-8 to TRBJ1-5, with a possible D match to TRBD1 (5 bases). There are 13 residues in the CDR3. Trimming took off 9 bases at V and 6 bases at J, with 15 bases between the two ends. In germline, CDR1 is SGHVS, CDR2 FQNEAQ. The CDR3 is CARGRGGCQPQHF. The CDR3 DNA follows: TGTGCCAGGGGTCGGGGGGGTTGTCAGCCCCAGCATTTT.

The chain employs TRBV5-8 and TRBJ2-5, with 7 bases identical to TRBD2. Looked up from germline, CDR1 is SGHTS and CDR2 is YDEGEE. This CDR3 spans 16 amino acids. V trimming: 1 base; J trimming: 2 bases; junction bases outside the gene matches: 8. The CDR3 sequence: CASSLREGPTQETQYF. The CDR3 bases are TGTGCCAGCAGCTTGAGGGAGGGGCCGACTCAAGAGACCCAGTACTTC.

The CDR3 DNA reads TGTGCCAGCAGTTTTCTGGACAAGGATCCGCAGTATTTT. Translated, it gives CASSFLDKDPQYF. The rearrangement joins TRBV27 to TRBJ2-3, with a tentative D call TRBD1 (5 bases). CDR3 size: 13 residues. Between the trimmed V and J ends, which lost 3 bases and 10 bases, there was a span of 14 bases. Germline CDR1 and CDR2: MNHEY and SMNVEV (reference sequence).

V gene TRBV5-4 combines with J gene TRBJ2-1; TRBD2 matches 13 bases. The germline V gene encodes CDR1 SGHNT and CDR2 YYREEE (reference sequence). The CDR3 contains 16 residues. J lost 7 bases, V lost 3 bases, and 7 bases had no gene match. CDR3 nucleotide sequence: TGTGCCAGCAGCTCCCCCGGGACTAGCGGGAAAAATGAGCAGTTCTTC. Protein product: CASSSPGTSGKNEQFF. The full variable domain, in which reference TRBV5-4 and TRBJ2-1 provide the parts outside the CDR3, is ETGVTQSPTHLIKTRGQQVTLRCSSQSGHNTVSWYQQALGQGPQFIFQYYREEENGRGNFPPRFSGLQFPNYSSELNVNALELDDSALYLCASSSPGTSGKNEQFFGPGTRLTVL.

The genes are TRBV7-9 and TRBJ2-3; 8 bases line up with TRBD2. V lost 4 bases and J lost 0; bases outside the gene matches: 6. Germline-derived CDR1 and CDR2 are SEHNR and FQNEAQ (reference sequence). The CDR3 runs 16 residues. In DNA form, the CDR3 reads TGTGCCAGCAGCTCCACGGGGGGGCTAAGCACAGATACGCAGTATTTT. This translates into CASSSTGGLSTDTQYF.

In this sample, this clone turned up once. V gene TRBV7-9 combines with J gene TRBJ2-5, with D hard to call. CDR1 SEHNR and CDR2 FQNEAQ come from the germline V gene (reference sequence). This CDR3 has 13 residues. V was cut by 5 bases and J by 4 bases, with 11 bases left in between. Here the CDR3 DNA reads TGTGCCAGCAGCCCCCTCCAGGCAGAGACCCAGTACTTC. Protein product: CASSPLQAETQYF.

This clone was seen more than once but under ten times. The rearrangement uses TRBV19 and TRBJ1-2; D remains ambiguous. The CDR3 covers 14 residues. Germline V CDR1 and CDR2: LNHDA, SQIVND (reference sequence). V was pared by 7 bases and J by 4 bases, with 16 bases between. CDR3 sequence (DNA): TGTGCCAGTACCGTCAAGGTAGGATTCTATGGCTACACCTTC. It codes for CASTVKVGFYGYTF.

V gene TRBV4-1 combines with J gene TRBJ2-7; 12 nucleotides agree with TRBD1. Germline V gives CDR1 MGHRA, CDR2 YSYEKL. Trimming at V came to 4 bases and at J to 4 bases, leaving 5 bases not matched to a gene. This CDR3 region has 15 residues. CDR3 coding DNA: TGCGCCAGCAGCCTTGGGACAGGGGGCGCGTACGAGCAGTACTTC. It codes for CASSLGTGGAYEQYF.

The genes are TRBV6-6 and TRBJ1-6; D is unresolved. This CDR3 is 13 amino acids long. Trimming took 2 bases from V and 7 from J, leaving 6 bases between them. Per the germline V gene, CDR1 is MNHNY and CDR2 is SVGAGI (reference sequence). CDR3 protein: CASSYEANSPLHF. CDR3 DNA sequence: TGTGCCAGCAGTTACGAGGCCAATTCACCCCTCCACTTT.

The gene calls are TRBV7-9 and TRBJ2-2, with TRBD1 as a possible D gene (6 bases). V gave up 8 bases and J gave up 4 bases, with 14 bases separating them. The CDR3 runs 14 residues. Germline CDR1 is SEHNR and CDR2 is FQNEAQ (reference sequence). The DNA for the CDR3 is TGTGCCAGCCTCACGGGACATGGCACCGGGGAGCTGTTTTTT. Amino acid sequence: CASLTGHGTGELFF.

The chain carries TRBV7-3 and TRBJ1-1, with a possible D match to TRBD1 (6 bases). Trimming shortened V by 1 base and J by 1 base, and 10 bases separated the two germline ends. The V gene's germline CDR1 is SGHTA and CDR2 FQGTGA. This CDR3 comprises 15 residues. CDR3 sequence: CASSLIGGPNTEAFF. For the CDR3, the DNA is TGTGCCAGCAGCTTAATTGGGGGCCCGAACACTGAAGCTTTCTTT.

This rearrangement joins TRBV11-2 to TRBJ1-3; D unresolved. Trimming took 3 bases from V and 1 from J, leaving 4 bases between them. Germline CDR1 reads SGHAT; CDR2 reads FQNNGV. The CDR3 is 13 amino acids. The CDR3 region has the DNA TGTGCCAGCAGCTTCGATTCTGGAAACACCATATATTTT. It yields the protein CASSFDSGNTIYF.

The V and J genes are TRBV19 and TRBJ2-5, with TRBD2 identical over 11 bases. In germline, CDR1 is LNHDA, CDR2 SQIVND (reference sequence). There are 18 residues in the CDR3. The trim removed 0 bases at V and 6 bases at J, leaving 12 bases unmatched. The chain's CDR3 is CASSIDQVAGGPMKTQYF. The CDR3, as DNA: TGTGCCAGTAGTATAGATCAGGTAGCGGGGGGGCCAATGAAGACCCAGTACTTC.

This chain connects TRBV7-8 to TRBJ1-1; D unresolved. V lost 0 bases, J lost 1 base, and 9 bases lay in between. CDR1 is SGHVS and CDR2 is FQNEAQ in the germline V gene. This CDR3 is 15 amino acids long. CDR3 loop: CASSLAQRGNTEAFF. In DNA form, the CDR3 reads TGTGCCAGCAGCTTAGCCCAGCGGGGGAACACTGAAGCTTTCTTT.

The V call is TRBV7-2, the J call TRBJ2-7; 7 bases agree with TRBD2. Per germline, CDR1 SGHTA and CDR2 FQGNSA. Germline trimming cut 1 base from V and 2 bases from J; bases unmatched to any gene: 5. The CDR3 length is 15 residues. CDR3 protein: CASSLGGGRTYEQYF. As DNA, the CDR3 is TGTGCCAGCAGCTTAGGGGGGGGTCGCACCTACGAGCAGTACTTC.

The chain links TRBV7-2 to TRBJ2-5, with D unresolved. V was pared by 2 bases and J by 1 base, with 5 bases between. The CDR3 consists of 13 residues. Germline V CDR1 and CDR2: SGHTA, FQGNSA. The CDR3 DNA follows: TGTGCCAGCAGCTTATGGGGCCAAGAGACCCAGTACTTC. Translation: CASSLWGQETQYF.